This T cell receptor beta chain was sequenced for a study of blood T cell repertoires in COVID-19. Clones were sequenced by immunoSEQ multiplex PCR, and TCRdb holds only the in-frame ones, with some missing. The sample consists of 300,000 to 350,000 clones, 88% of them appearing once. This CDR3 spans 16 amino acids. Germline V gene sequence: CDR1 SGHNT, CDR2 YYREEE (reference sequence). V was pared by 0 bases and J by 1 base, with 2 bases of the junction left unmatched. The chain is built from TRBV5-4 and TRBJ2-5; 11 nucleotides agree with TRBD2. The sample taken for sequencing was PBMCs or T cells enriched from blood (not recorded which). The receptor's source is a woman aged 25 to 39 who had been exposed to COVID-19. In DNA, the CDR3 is TGTGCCAGCAGCTTGGGGCTAGCGGGAGGCCAAGAGACCCAGTACTTC. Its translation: CASSLGLAGGQETQYF. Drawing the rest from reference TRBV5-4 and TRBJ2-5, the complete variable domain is ETGVTQSPTHLIKTRGQQVTLRCSSQSGHNTVSWYQQALGQGPQFIFQYYREEENGRGNFPPRFSGLQFPNYSSELNVNALELDDSALYLCASSLGLAGGQETQYFGPGTRLLVL.